The rows below give T cell receptor beta chains drawn from one sample of a study of CD8+CD57+ T cells in acquired aplastic anemia. TCRdb re-analysed the reads in MiXCR, keeping a single row per CDR3 protein. The data hold about 220,000 distinct CDR3 sequences, with around half observed a single time. The sample taken for sequencing was sorted CD4+, CD8+, or CD8+CD57+ T cells (not recorded which) from PBMCs. The receptors stem from a human donor with aplastic anemia. CDR3s include the opening cysteine and the closing phenylalanine or tryptophan. The D gene is left open where the match is weak. Rows may omit the clone size; those that give it use once, few, many or a size class.

D gene	J gene	clone size	V gene	CDR3 DNA	CDR3 protein
NA	TRBJ2-7	many	TRBV7-9	TGTGCCAGCAACTTAGTTCCGGGGGAGGGGGTTTACGAGCAGTACTTC	CASNLVPGEGVYEQYF
NA	TRBJ1-6	NA	TRBV24-1	TGTGCCACCAGTGATTTAGGCACTCCACCCCTCTACTTT	CATSDLGTPPLYF
TRBD1	TRBJ1-1	many	TRBV6-2/TRBV6-3	TGTGCCAGCAGTTACTCGCGACAGGGAAAGGACACTGAAGCTTTCTTT	CASSYSRQGKDTEAFF
TRBD2	TRBJ2-7	many	TRBV2	TGTGCCAGCAGTGACCCCGGGGGGAACGTCTACGAGCAGTACTTC	CASSDPGGNVYEQYF
NA	TRBJ2-6	once	TRBV15	TGTGCCACCAGTTCGGGGTTACCCGGGGATGGGGCCAACGTCCTGACTTTC	CATSSGLPGDGANVLTF
NA	TRBJ2-7	NA	TRBV7-4	TGTGCCAGCAGCCCCCGAGGGAAGGAGTACTTC	CASSPRGKEYF
TRBD1	TRBJ1-5	many	TRBV7-2	TGTGCCAGCAGCCGGGGACAGGGTAGCAATCAGCCCCAGCATTTT	CASSRGQGSNQPQHF
NA	TRBJ1-6	NA	TRBV25-1	TGTGCCAGCATTATAATCGGTTCCCGCGTTGCCCTCCACTTT	CASIIIGSRVALHF
TRBD1	TRBJ2-1	NA	TRBV2	TGTGCCAGCAGTGACAGGGGGAAACGAAATGAGCAGTTCTTC	CASSDRGKRNEQFF
NA	TRBJ2-7	many	TRBV13	TGTGCCAGCAGTCAAGATCTGGCCTACGAGCAGTACTTC	CASSQDLAYEQYF
TRBD1	TRBJ2-7	many	TRBV5-8	TGTGCCAGCAGCCTGAAAAGAGGGGGCCACGAGCAGTACTTC	CASSLKRGGHEQYF
NA	TRBJ1-2	many	TRBV6-1	TGTGCCAGCCTCGGTCCCTATGGCTACACCTTC	CASLGPYGYTF
NA	TRBJ2-1	NA	TRBV14	TGTGCCAGCAGCTCAGACACAGACAATGAGCAGTTCTTC	CASSSDTDNEQFF
NA	TRBJ2-1	NA	TRBV10-3	TGTGCCATCAGTGAGTCGACGGGCGCGCTTGAGCAGTTCTTC	CAISESTGALEQFF
NA	TRBJ2-6	NA	TRBV24-1	TGTGCCACCAGTGAGGCGGCCTCCGGGGCCAACGTCCTGACTTTC	CATSEAASGANVLTF